What follows are 27 T cell receptor beta chains derived from one specimen sequenced in a study of blood T cell repertoires in COVID-19. Generated by immunoSEQ multiplex PCR, the TCRdb table keeps only in-frame clones and is missing some. The sample contains hundreds of thousands of clones, roughly nine tenths of which appear only once. Sequenced input: peripheral blood. The receptors shown here come from a man aged 18 to 29 with active or convalescent COVID-19.

The J gene is TRBJ1-2, the V gene TRBV14, with 7 positions matching TRBD1. The CDR3 spans 17 residues. Per germline, CDR1 SGHDN and CDR2 FVKESK. V was clipped by 1 base and J by 4 bases; unmatched bases: 12. CDR3: CASSQGTGPGPRYGYTF. CDR3 DNA: TGTGCCAGCAGCCAAGGGACAGGCCCCGGACCTCGCTATGGCTACACCTTC.

This chain connects TRBV7-2 to TRBJ2-2; D unclear. This CDR3 contains 13 residues. Germline V gene data show CDR1 as SGHTA and CDR2 as FQGNSA. V was pared by 1 base and J by 7 bases, with 7 bases between. CDR3 amino acids: CASSLDILGELFF. In nucleotides, the CDR3 is TGTGCCAGCAGCTTAGACATTCTCGGGGAGCTGTTTTTT.

Here the CDR3 DNA reads TGTGCCAGCAGTTTATCGGCGGGAGACCAAATTTTTTATGAGCAGTTCTTC. Amino acid sequence: CASSLSAGDQIFYEQFF. The chain links TRBV27 to TRBJ2-1, with 7 bases lining up with TRBD2. This CDR3 has 17 residues. J was trimmed by 8 bases and V by 0 bases; bases with no gene match: 13. The germline CDR1 and CDR2 sequences are MNHEY and SMNVEV (reference sequence).

The gene calls are TRBV4-1 and TRBJ2-3; weak D call: TRBD2 (6 bases). This CDR3 spans 15 amino acids. The V end lost 0 bases, the J end lost 4 bases, and 11 bases lay between the germline ends. Germline values: CDR1 MGHRA, CDR2 YSYEKL. The CDR3 DNA reads TGCGCCAGCAGCCAAGAGGAGGGAGGCCCAGATACGCAGTATTTT. It encodes CASSQEEGGPDTQYF.

The V and J genes are TRBV19 and TRBJ1-1; D remains ambiguous. Germline V gene data show CDR1 as LNHDA and CDR2 as SQIVND (reference sequence). V was shortened by 2 bases and J by 1 base, with 11 bases between the two germline ends. CDR3 length: 15 amino acids. The CDR3 sequence: CASSIRSQWNTEAFF. The CDR3, as DNA: TGTGCCAGTAGTATAAGGAGTCAGTGGAACACTGAAGCTTTCTTT. Variable domain in full (rest from reference TRBV19 and TRBJ1-1): DGGITQSPKYLFRKEGQNVTLSCEQNLNHDAMYWYRQDPGQGLRLIYYSQIVNDFQKGDIAEGYSVSREKKESFPLTVTSAQKNPTAFYLCASSIRSQWNTEAFFGQGTRLTVV.

This chain joins TRBV6-1 and TRBJ2-1, with TRBD2 matching over 7 bases. Per germline, CDR1 MNHNS and CDR2 SASEGT. The CDR3 has 14 amino acids. V dropped 1 base and J dropped 10; count of bases not matched to a gene: 7. The CDR3 sequence is CASSEGGGPEEQFF. The DNA for the CDR3 is TGTGCCAGCAGTGAAGGGGGGGGACCAGAAGAGCAGTTCTTC.

The chain is built from TRBV10-3 and TRBJ2-5; 7 nucleotides align to TRBD2. Germline V lookup: CDR1 ENHRY, CDR2 SYGVKD. The CDR3 is 14 amino acids. Trimming removed 0 bases from V and 3 bases from J; junction bases left unmatched: 1. The CDR3 reads CAISESSGEETQYF. CDR3 nucleotides: TGTGCCATCAGTGAGTCCAGCGGGGAAGAGACCCAGTACTTC.

The DNA of the CDR3 is TGTGCCAGCAGCTCTCCCCTACGGACAGGTGATACCGTCAATGAGCAGTTCTTC. Amino acids: CASSSPLRTGDTVNEQFF. This sequence joins TRBV7-2 and TRBJ2-1; 7 bases map to TRBD1. This CDR3 contains 18 residues. V lost 4 bases to trimming and J lost 6 bases; unmatched junction nucleotides: 18. Looked up from germline, CDR1 is SGHTA and CDR2 is FQGNSA.

The chain has TRBV14 and TRBJ1-3; TRBD1 matches 7 bases. Germline lookup yields CDR1 SGHDN and CDR2 FVKESK. The CDR3 sequence is 15 residues long. V was clipped by 1 base and J by 3 bases; unmatched bases: 3. In DNA form, the CDR3 reads TGTGCCAGCAGCCAAGCACAGGGGTTTGGAAACACCATATATTTT. Residues: CASSQAQGFGNTIYF.

The gene calls are TRBV28 and TRBJ2-7, with D possibly being TRBD2 (6 bases). The CDR3 runs 16 residues. Trimming took 2 bases from V and 7 from J, leaving 21 bases between them. The germline CDR1 and CDR2 sequences are MDHEN and SYDVKM. CDR3 protein: CASSLPSLGPRGEQYF. The CDR3 DNA reads TGTGCCAGCAGTTTACCCTCCCTTGGGCCCCGGGGGGAGCAGTACTTC.

The chain combines TRBV6-2 or TRBV6-3 with TRBJ2-7, with TRBD1 matching 7 bases. V was pared by 2 bases and J by 6 bases, with 7 bases of the junction left unmatched. The CDR3 is 14 residues long. Germline V gene lookup returns CDR1 MNHEY and CDR2 SVGEGT. CDR3 coding DNA: TGTGCCAGCAGTTACCTCACAGGGGCGGGCGAGCAGTACTTC. Translation gives CASSYLTGAGEQYF.

V is TRBV11-2 and J is TRBJ2-3; unclear D gene. The germline V and J ends were trimmed by 0 bases and 4 bases, with 5 bases remaining between them. The germline V gene encodes CDR1 SGHAT and CDR2 FQNNGV. This CDR3 has 13 amino acids. The CDR3 DNA sequence: TGTGCCAGCAGCTTAGATTCAGCAGATACGCAGTATTTT. It translates to CASSLDSADTQYF.

The chain couples TRBV4-2 to TRBJ2-1; no reliable D call. The CDR3 is 13 residues long. V lost 4 bases to trimming and J lost 3 bases, with 7 bases between them. CDR1 is LGHNA, CDR2 YNFKEQ, per germline. This CDR3 reads CASSPDSYNEQFF. CDR3 sequence (DNA): TGTGCCAGCAGCCCCGATAGCTACAATGAGCAGTTCTTC.

In this sample, this clone turned up once. The chain employs TRBV5-6 and TRBJ1-1, with D perhaps TRBD1 (6 bases). The germline V gene encodes CDR1 SGHDT and CDR2 YYEEEE. Between the trimmed V and J ends, which lost 4 bases and 10 bases, there was a span of 14 bases. The CDR3 loop spans 12 amino acids. DNA for the CDR3: TGTGCCAGCAGCGGGGGACACCTGGGAGCTTTCTTT. Amino acid sequence: CASSGGHLGAFF.

The V call is TRBV11-2, the J call TRBJ2-7; D perhaps matches TRBD2 (6 bases). The CDR3 has 13 residues. Trimming cost V 5 bases and J 3 bases, with 11 bases left between them. Germline V lookup: CDR1 SGHAT, CDR2 FQNNGV. The CDR3 reads CASSRDFSYEQYF. CDR3 bases: TGTGCCAGCAGCCGGGACTTCAGCTACGAGCAGTACTTC.

This clone has only one observation. V gene TRBV27 combines with J gene TRBJ2-1; D perhaps matches TRBD2 (6 bases). Germline V gene sequence: CDR1 MNHEY, CDR2 SMNVEV (reference sequence). The CDR3 contains 14 residues. V was pared by 5 bases and J by 4 bases, with 12 bases between. CDR3 sequence reads: CASSKGLPYNEQFF. CDR3 nucleotides: TGTGCCAGCAGTAAGGGACTTCCGTACAATGAGCAGTTCTTC.

V and J are TRBV19 and TRBJ1-2, with D unresolved. V was clipped by 4 bases and J by 3 bases, with 9 bases between them. Germline V gene data show CDR1 as LNHDA and CDR2 as SQIVND (reference sequence). The CDR3 sequence is 13 residues long. The CDR3 loop is CASSTLSHYGYTF. The CDR3 DNA reads TGTGCCAGTAGTACCCTTTCCCACTATGGCTACACCTTC.

The chain recombines TRBV24-1 with TRBJ2-3; 7 positions agree with TRBD2. The junction had 5 bases not matched to a gene; V was cut back by 2 bases and J by 4 bases. The CDR3 has 15 residues. The V gene's germline CDR1 is KGHDR and CDR2 SFDVKD. The CDR3 nucleotides are TGTGCCACCAGTGATTCAGAGGGAGGGGCAGATACGCAGTATTTT. Amino acids: CATSDSEGGADTQYF.

This chain uses TRBV6-6 with TRBJ1-4; 9 bases match TRBD1. The germline V gene has CDR1 MNHNY and CDR2 SVGAGI (reference sequence). The V gene end was trimmed by 2 bases and the J gene end by 0 bases; junction bases not matched to a gene: 1. CDR3 length: 16 amino acids. CDR3 sequence reads: CASSYDRGATNEKLFF. The CDR3 DNA is TGTGCCAGCAGTTACGACAGGGGGGCAACTAATGAAAAACTGTTTTTT.

The chain couples TRBV7-9 to TRBJ1-1, with D possibly TRBD1 on 5 matching bases. The germline V gene encodes CDR1 SEHNR and CDR2 FQNEAQ (reference sequence). Trimming pared 5 bases from V and 5 bases from J, leaving 21 bases between. This CDR3 has 16 amino acids. The CDR3 nucleotides read TGTGCCAGCAGCGCCCTACTCGGGCCCCGGGGGACTGAAGCTTTCTTT. Protein: CASSALLGPRGTEAFF.

J is TRBJ2-3 and V is TRBV5-4; 15 positions match TRBD2. With 4 bases clipped from V and 5 bases from J, the junction kept 8 bases outside the gene matches. CDR1 and CDR2 from the germline V gene are SGHNT and YYREEE (reference sequence). This CDR3 region has 17 residues. CDR3 protein: CASSEGLAGGLLDTQYF. The CDR3 DNA reads as TGTGCCAGCAGCGAAGGACTAGCGGGGGGGCTGTTAGATACGCAGTATTTT.

This chain connects TRBV13 to TRBJ2-7, with TRBD2 matching 12 bases. Germline CDR1 reads PRHDT; CDR2 reads FYEKMQ (reference sequence). This CDR3 has 17 residues. V lost 2 bases and J lost 1; bases outside the gene matches: 6. In nucleotides, the CDR3 is TGTGCCAGCAGCTTAAAGGGACTAGCGGGTCCTTCCTACGAGCAGTACTTC. Its protein product is CASSLKGLAGPSYEQYF.

This clone showed up just once. The genes are TRBV18 and TRBJ2-3; 8 positions match TRBD2. Germline V lookup: CDR1 KGHSH, CDR2 LQKENI. This CDR3 has 18 residues. V shed 0 bases and J 1 base; nucleotides not matched to a gene: 9. Here the CDR3 reads CASSPPGLAGGGTDTQYF. The CDR3 region has the DNA TGTGCCAGCTCACCACCTGGACTAGCCGGGGGGGGCACAGATACGCAGTATTTT.

The gene calls are TRBV28 and TRBJ2-7, with D uncertain. This CDR3 comprises 10 residues. The germline CDR1 and CDR2 sequences are MDHEN and SYDVKM. V lost 10 bases to trimming and J lost 9 bases, with 13 bases between them. CDR3 loop: CATPREVQYF. CDR3 coding DNA: TGTGCCACCCCGAGAGAGGTGCAGTACTTC.

CDR3 coding DNA: TGTGCCAGCGGTGGGGGCAGCGGCGAGCAGTACTTC. This translates into CASGGGSGEQYF. The chain recombines TRBV7-9 with TRBJ2-7; possible D gene TRBD1, 6 bases. Germline V CDR1 and CDR2: SEHNR, FQNEAQ (reference sequence). The V end lost 8 bases, the J end lost 6 bases, and 14 bases lay between the germline ends. This CDR3 is built from 12 residues.

The CDR3 DNA follows: TGTGCCAGTAGTACGACAGGGACTTATCAGCCCCAGCATTTT. Amino acids: CASSTTGTYQPQHF. The chain couples TRBV19 to TRBJ1-5; the match to TRBD1 covers 7 bases. V dropped 4 bases and J dropped 5; count of bases not matched to a gene: 5. The CDR3 spans 14 residues. CDR1 is LNHDA, CDR2 SQIVND, per germline (reference sequence). Looking up the rest from reference TRBV19 and TRBJ1-5 gives the full variable domain: DGGITQSPKYLFRKEGQNVTLSCEQNLNHDAMYWYRQDPGQGLRLIYYSQIVNDFQKGDIAEGYSVSREKKESFPLTVTSAQKNPTAFYLCASSTTGTYQPQHFGDGTRLSIL.

The genes are TRBV11-1 and TRBJ1-2; no clear D gene. V was pared by 5 bases and J by 2 bases, with 15 bases between. The CDR3 extends over 15 amino acids. Germline V gene sequence: CDR1 SGHAT, CDR2 FQDESV (reference sequence). CDR3 in DNA: TGTGCCAGCAGCCCTCGAGGGATATCAAACTATGGCTACACCTTC. It yields the protein CASSPRGISNYGYTF.